The 9 T cell receptor beta chains reported below all come from one sample, sequenced in a study of blood T cell repertoires in COVID-19 (TCRdb year 2020). Libraries came from the immunoSEQ multiplex PCR assay. TCRdb's version of the immuneACCESS table is confined to in-frame rearrangements and falls short of the full clone set. An unresolved V gene accounts for under half of the shortfall where checked; the remainder is of unknown origin. The sample table records approximately 300,000 clones; around 87% of these occur just once. 5.3% of the sample lies in the top ten. The sequenced sample consisted of PBMCs or T cells enriched from blood (not recorded which). The receptors were sampled from a woman in her twenties or thirties who had recovered from COVID-19.

This clone was counted between two and nine times. The chain combines TRBV18 with TRBJ1-1; 8 positions agree with TRBD1. The germline CDR1 and CDR2 sequences are KGHSH and LQKENI. Unmatched junction bases numbered 8, after V lost 2 bases and J lost 0 bases. The CDR3 totals 17 residues. The CDR3 DNA reads as TGTGCCAGCTCACCAACGTCGCAGGGGGCACTGAACACTGAAGCTTTCTTT. Its protein is CASSPTSQGALNTEAFF.

The rearrangement uses TRBV9 and TRBJ2-5; 9 bases map to TRBD2. CDR1 and CDR2 from the germline V gene are SGDLS and YYNGEE. V trimming: 3 bases; J trimming: 0 bases; junction bases outside the gene matches: 9. The CDR3 sequence is 17 residues long. DNA for the CDR3: TGTGCCAGCAGCGGGCGGGGGGGCTCTATATACCAAGAGACCCAGTACTTC. Translating it yields CASSGRGGSIYQETQYF.

This chain links TRBV5-5 with TRBJ1-2, with TRBD1 as a possible D gene (5 bases). Germline V gene data show CDR1 as SGHKS and CDR2 as YYEKEE (reference sequence). The length of the CDR3 is 16 residues. V lost 4 bases to trimming and J lost 4 bases, with 20 bases between them. CDR3 coding DNA: TGTGCCAGCAGCCCTATTAGGCAGGGAAGATTCTATGGCTACACCTTC. Translating gives CASSPIRQGRFYGYTF.

The rearrangement joins TRBV7-6 to TRBJ2-1; possibly TRBD2 for D (6 bases). The CDR3 is 15 residues long. Germline V gives CDR1 SGHVS, CDR2 FNYEAQ. Between the trimmed V and J ends, which lost 6 bases and 8 bases, there was a span of 20 bases. The CDR3 DNA reads as TGTGCCAGCAGTTTCCGGGACTGGGGGTGGGATGAGCAGTTCTTC. Translation gives CASSFRDWGWDEQFF. Based on the CDR3 plus reference TRBV7-6 and TRBJ2-1, the full variable domain is GAGVSQSPRYKVTKRGQDVALRCDPISGHVSLYWYRQALGQGPEFLTYFNYEAQQDKSGLPNDRFSAERPEGSISTLTIQRTEQRDSAMYRCASSFRDWGWDEQFFGPGTRLTVL.

V usage is TRBV29-1 and J usage is TRBJ1-1; 9 bases map to TRBD1. The J segment lost 0 bases and the V segment lost 2 bases, leaving 13 bases of the junction unmatched. Germline CDR1 is SQVTM and CDR2 is ANQGSEA. This CDR3 contains 18 residues. This CDR3 reads CSVERRERQGVMNTEAFF. The CDR3 DNA reads as TGCAGCGTTGAAAGAAGAGAAAGACAGGGGGTTATGAACACTGAAGCTTTCTTT.

The V gene is TRBV11-2, the J gene TRBJ2-7; 12 bases align to TRBD2. Trimming took 3 bases from V and 0 from J; bases not matched to a gene: 6. Per the germline V gene, CDR1 is SGHAT and CDR2 is FQNNGV. The CDR3 is 17 residues long. The chain's CDR3 is CASSFRLAGASSYEQYF. The CDR3 DNA sequence: TGTGCCAGCAGCTTTAGACTAGCGGGGGCTAGCTCCTACGAGCAGTACTTC.

The rearrangement joins TRBV19 to TRBJ2-1; 7 bases align to TRBD2. This CDR3 comprises 16 residues. Trimming cost V 6 bases and J 0 bases; bases outside gene matches: 8. Looked up from germline, CDR1 is LNHDA and CDR2 is SQIVND (reference sequence). Written as DNA, the CDR3 is TGTGCCAGTAGGAAACCGGGACTAAACTCCTACAATGAGCAGTTCTTC. It specifies CASRKPGLNSYNEQFF.

J is TRBJ2-7 and V is TRBV4-1, with 9 bases identical to TRBD1. Germline V gives CDR1 MGHRA, CDR2 YSYEKL. With V trimmed by 2 bases and J by 3 bases, 5 bases remained unmatched. The CDR3 totals 15 residues. This chain's CDR3 is CASSQSTGGFYEQYF. For the CDR3, the DNA is TGCGCCAGCAGCCAATCGACAGGGGGGTTCTACGAGCAGTACTTC.

This chain connects TRBV28 to TRBJ2-1; TRBD1 matches at 9 bases. The germline V gene has CDR1 MDHEN and CDR2 SYDVKM. This CDR3 contains 20 residues. J was trimmed by 1 base and V by 7 bases; bases with no gene match: 20. This chain's CDR3 is CASKGAPGQGLRGSYNEQFF. CDR3 sequence (DNA): TGTGCCAGCAAGGGCGCCCCGGGACAGGGCCTGAGGGGGTCCTACAATGAGCAGTTCTTC. The whole variable domain, remainder taken from reference TRBV28 and TRBJ2-1, is DVKVTQSSRYLVKRTGEKVFLECVQDMDHENMFWYRQDPGLGLRLIYFSYDVKMKEKGDIPEGYSVSREKKERFSLILESASTNQTSMYLCASKGAPGQGLRGSYNEQFFGPGTRLTVL.